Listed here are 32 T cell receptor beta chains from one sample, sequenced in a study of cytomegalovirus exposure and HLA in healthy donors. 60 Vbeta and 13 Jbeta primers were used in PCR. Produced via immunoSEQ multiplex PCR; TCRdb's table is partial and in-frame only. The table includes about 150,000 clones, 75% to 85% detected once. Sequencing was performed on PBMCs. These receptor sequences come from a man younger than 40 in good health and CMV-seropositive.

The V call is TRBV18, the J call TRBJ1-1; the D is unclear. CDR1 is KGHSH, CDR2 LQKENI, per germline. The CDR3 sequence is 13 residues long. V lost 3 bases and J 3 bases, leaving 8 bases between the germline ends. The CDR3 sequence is CASSPSTYTEAFF. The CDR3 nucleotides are TGTGCCAGCTCACCGTCGACTTACACTGAAGCTTTCTTT.

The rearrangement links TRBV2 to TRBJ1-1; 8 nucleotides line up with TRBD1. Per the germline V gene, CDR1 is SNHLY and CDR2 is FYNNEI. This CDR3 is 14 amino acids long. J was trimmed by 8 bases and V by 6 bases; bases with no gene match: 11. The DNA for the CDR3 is TGTGCCAGCAGAGACCAGGGACAGGAAAAAGAAGCTTTCTTT. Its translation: CASRDQGQEKEAFF.

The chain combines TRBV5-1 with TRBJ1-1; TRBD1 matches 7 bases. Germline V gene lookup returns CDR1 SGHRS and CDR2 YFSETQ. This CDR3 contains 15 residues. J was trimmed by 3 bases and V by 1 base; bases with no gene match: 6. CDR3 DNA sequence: TGCGCCAGCAGCTTGCGACAGGGAACGCACACTGAAGCTTTCTTT. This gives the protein CASSLRQGTHTEAFF. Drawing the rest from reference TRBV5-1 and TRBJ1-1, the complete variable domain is KAGVTQTPRYLIKTRGQQVTLSCSPISGHRSVSWYQQTPGQGLQFLFEYFSETQRNKGNFPGRFSGRQFSNSRSEMNVSTLELGDSALYLCASSLRQGTHTEAFFGQGTRLTVV.

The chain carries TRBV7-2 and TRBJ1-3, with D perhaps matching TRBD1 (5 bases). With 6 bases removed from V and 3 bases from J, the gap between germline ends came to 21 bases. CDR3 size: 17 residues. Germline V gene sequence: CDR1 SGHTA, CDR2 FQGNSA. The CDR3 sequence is CASSPLSGGGVGNTIYF. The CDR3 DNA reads TGTGCCAGCAGTCCCCTGTCCGGGGGAGGGGTTGGAAACACCATATATTTT.

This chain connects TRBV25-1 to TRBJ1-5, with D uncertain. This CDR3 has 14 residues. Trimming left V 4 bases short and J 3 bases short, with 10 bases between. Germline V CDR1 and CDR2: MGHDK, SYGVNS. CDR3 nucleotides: TGTGCCAGCAGTGCCGACACCTACAATCAGCCCCAGCATTTT. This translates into CASSADTYNQPQHF.

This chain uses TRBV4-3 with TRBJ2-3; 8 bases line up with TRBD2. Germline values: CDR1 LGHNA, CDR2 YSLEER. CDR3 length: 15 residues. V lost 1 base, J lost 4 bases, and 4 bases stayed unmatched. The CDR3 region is CASSQGAGGPDTQYF. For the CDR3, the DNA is TGCGCCAGCAGCCAAGGCGCGGGGGGTCCAGATACGCAGTATTTT.

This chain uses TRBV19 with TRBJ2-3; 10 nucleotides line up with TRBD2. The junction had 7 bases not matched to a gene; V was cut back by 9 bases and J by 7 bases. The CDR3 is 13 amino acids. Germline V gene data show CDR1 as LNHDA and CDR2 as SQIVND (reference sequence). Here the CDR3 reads CASRPTSGYTQYF. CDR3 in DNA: TGTGCCAGCCGGCCGACTAGCGGGTATACGCAGTATTTT.

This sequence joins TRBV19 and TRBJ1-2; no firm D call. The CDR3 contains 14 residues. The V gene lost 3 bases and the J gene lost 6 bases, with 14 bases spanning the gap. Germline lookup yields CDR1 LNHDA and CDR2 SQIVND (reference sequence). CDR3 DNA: TGTGCCAGTAGTATCGGAGGGCTCCGGGATGGCTACACCTTC. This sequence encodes CASSIGGLRDGYTF.

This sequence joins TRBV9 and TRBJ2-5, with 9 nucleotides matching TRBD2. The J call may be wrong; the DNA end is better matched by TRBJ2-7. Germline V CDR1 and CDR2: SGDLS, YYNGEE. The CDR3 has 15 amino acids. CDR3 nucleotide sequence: TGTGCCAGCAGCGTACTAGCGGGGACCGCTTACGAGCAGTACTTC. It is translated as CASSVLAGTAYEQYF.

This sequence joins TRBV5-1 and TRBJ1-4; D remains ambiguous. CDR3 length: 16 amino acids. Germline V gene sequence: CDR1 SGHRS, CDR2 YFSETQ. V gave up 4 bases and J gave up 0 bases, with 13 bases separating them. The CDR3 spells CASSPGSLTTNEKLFF. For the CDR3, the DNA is TGCGCCAGCAGCCCCGGGAGCCTTACAACTAATGAAAAACTGTTTTTT.

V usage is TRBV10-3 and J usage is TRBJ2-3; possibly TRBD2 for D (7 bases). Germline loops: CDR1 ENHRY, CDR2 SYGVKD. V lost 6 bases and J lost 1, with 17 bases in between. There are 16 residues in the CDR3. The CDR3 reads CAISVGGEWGTDTQYF. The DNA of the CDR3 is TGTGCCATCAGCGTAGGGGGGGAGTGGGGCACAGATACGCAGTATTTT.

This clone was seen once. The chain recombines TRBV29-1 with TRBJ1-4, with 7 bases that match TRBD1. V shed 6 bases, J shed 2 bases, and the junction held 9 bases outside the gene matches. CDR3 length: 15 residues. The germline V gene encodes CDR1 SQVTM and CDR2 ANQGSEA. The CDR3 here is CSVTTGSSTNEKLFF. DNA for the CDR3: TGCAGCGTGACGACAGGGAGTTCGACTAATGAAAAACTGTTTTTT.

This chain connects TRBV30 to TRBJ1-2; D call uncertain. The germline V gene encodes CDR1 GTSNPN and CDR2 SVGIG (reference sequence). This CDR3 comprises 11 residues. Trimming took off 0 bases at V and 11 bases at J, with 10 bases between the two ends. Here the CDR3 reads CAWSVNSGYTF. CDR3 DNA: TGTGCCTGGAGTGTGAACAGCGGGTACACCTTC.

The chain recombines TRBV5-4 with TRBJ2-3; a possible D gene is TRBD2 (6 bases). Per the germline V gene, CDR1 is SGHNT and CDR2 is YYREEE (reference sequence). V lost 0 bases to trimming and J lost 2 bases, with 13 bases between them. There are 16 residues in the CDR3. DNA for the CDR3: TGTGCCAGCAGCTTGGTGGCTAGCGCTTACACAGATACGCAGTATTTT. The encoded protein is CASSLVASAYTDTQYF.

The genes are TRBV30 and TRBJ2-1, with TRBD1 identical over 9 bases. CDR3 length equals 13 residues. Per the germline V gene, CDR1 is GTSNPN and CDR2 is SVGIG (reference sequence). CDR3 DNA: TGTGCGCGGACAGGGGAGTCGTACAATGAGCAGTTCTTC. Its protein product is CARTGESYNEQFF.

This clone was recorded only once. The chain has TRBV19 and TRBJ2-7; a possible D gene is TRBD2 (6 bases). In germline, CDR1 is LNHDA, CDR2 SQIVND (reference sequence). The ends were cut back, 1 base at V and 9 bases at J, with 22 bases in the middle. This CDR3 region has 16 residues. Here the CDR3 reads CASSIGLAARPTMQYF. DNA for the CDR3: TGTGCCAGTAGTATAGGGTTAGCGGCCCGCCCTACGATGCAGTACTTC.

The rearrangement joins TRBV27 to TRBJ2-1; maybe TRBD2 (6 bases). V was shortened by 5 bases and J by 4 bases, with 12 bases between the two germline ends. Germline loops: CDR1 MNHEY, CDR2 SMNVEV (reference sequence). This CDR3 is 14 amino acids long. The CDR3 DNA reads TGTGCCAGCAGTCCTCCGGGACTTTACAATGAGCAGTTCTTC. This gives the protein CASSPPGLYNEQFF.

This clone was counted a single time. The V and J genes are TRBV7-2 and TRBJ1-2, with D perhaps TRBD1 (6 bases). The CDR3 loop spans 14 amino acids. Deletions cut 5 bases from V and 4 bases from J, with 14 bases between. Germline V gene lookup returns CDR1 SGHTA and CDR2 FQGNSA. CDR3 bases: TGTGCCAGCAGCCCTACGACAGGTTCCTATGGCTACACCTTC. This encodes CASSPTTGSYGYTF.

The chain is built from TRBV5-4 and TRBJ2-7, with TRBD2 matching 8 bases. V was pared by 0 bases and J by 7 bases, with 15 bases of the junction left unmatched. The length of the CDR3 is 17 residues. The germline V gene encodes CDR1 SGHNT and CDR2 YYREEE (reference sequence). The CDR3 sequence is CASSLADLGAGVGEQYF. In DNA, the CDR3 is TGTGCCAGCAGCTTGGCCGACTTGGGAGCGGGGGTGGGGGAGCAGTACTTC.

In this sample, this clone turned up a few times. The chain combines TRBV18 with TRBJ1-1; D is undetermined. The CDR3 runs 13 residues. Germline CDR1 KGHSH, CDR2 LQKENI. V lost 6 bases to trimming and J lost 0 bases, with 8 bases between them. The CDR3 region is CASSLGMNTEAFF. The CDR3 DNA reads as TGTGCCAGCTCCCTGGGCATGAACACTGAAGCTTTCTTT.

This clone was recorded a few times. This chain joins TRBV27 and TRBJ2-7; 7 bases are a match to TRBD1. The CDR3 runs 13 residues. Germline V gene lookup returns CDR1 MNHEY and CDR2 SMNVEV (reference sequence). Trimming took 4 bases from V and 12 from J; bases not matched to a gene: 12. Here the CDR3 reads CASSSTPGQVMYF. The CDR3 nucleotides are TGTGCCAGCAGTTCAACACCTGGACAGGTTATGTACTTC.

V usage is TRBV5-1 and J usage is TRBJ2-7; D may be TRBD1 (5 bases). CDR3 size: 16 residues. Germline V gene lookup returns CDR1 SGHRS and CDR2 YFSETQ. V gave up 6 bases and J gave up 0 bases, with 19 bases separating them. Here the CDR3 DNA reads TGCGCCAGCAACTGGGGCAGTCCATCGAGCTCCTACGAGCAGTACTTC. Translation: CASNWGSPSSSYEQYF.

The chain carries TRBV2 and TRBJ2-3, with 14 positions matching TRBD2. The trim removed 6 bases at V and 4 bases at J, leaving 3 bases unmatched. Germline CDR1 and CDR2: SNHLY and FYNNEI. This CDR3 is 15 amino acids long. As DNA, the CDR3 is TGTGCCAGCAGCAGACTAGCGGGAGGGCCAGATACGCAGTATTTT. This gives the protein CASSRLAGGPDTQYF.

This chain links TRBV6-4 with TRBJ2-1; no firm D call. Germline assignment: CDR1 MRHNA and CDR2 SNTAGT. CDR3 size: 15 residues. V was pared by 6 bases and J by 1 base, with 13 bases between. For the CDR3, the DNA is TGTGCCAGCAGCTGGAGACTTCATTCCTACAATGAGCAGTTCTTC. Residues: CASSWRLHSYNEQFF.

CDR3 in DNA: TGTGCTAGTGGTTTGGGGGGCAGCGGGGGGGTTGGCGAGCAGTACTTC. Protein sequence: CASGLGGSGGVGEQYF. The rearrangement joins TRBV12-5 to TRBJ2-7, with 10 bases identical to TRBD2. There are 16 residues in the CDR3. After removal of 1 base from V and 6 bases from J, the junction contained 9 bases not matched to a gene. The germline V gene has CDR1 LGHNT and CDR2 FRNRAP. The variable domain in full, with the rest retrieved from reference TRBV12-5 and TRBJ2-7, is DARVTQTPRHKVTEMGQEVTMRCQPILGHNTVFWYRQTMMQGLELLAYFRNRAPLDDSGMPKDRFSAEMPDATLATLKIQPSEPRDSAVYFCASGLGGSGGVGEQYFGPGTRLTVT.

DNA of the CDR3: TGTGCCAGCAGCCCACAGGGGGCGGAGGCCGGGGAGCTGTTTTTT. Protein: CASSPQGAEAGELFF. The J gene is TRBJ2-2, the V gene TRBV9, with TRBD1 matching over 9 bases. This CDR3 has 15 residues. Looked up from germline, CDR1 is SGDLS and CDR2 is YYNGEE. Trimming at V came to 4 bases and at J to 6 bases, leaving 7 bases not matched to a gene.

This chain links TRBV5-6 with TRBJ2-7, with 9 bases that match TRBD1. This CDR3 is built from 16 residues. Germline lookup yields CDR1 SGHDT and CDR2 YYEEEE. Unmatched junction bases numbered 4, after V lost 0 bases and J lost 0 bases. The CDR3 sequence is CASSLDRGRPSYEQYF. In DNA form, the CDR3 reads TGTGCCAGCAGCTTGGACAGGGGGCGCCCCTCCTACGAGCAGTACTTC.

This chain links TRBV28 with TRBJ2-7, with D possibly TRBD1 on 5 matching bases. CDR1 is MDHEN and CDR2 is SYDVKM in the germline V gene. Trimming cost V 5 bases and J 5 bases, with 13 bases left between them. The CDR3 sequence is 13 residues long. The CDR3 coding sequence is TGTGCCAGCAGTGACAGACTGAGGCACGAGCAGTACTTC. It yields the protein CASSDRLRHEQYF.

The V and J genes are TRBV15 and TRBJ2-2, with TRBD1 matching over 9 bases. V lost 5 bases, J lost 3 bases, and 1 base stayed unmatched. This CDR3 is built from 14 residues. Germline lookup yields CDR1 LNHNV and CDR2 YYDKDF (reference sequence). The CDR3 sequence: CATSWTGDTGELFF. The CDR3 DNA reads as TGTGCCACCAGCTGGACAGGGGACACCGGGGAGCTGTTTTTT.

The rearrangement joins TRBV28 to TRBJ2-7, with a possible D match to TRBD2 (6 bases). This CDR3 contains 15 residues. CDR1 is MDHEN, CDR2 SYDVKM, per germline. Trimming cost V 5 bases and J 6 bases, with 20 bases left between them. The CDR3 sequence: CASSPPSGRRGEQYF. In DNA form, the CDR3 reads TGTGCCAGCAGTCCCCCGTCGGGGAGGAGGGGCGAGCAGTACTTC.

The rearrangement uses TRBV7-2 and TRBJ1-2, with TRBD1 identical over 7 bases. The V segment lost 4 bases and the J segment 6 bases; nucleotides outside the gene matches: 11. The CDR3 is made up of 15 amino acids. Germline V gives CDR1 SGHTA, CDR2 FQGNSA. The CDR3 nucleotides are TGTGCCAGCAGCTCCCAACAGGGGAGGACGGATGGCTACACCTTC. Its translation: CASSSQQGRTDGYTF.

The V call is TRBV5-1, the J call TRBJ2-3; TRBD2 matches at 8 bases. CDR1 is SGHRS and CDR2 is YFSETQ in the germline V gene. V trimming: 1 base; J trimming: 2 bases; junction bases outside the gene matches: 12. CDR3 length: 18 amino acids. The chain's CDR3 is CASSLSWVTSGTTDTQYF. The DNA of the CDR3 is TGCGCCAGCAGCTTGTCGTGGGTTACTAGCGGCACCACAGATACGCAGTATTTT.